The T cell receptor (beta chain) described here comes from a study of cytomegalovirus exposure and HLA in healthy donors. Study-wide findings and caveats: Later analysis associated a missense DCLRE1C variant with TCR beta V- and J-gene trimming. The study listed about 150 cytomegalovirus-associated TCR beta chains.

Healthy bone marrow donors made up the donors. The PCR used 60 Vbeta and 13 Jbeta primers. TCRdb's copy holds only in-frame clones and misses some; the assay was immunoSEQ multiplex PCR. The table records about 170,000 clones, around four fifths of them present only once. This clone was recorded only once. The target antigen is unknown. Trimming cost V 6 bases and J 0 bases, with 11 bases left between them. CDR3 length: 14 residues. Germline CDR1 and CDR2: MNHEY and SVGAGI. The chain combines TRBV6-5 with TRBJ1-1, with a weak D call TRBD1 (6 bases). Sequenced: PBMCs. This clonotype was obtained from a boy younger than 10 in good health and CMV-seronegative. CDR3 in amino acids: CASSLDRLNTEAFF. The CDR3 coding sequence is TGTGCCAGCAGCCTGGACAGATTGAACACTGAAGCTTTCTTT.